The T cell receptor beta chain under discussion was sequenced for a study of T cells after posttransplantation cyclophosphamide. Points from the study as a whole: Recipient CMV seropositivity and CMV reactivation strongly tracked TRB clonality. Skin or GI-infiltrating T cells shared few TRB sequences with blood. Donor CD8+ memory clones often dominated recipient blood repertoires at later times.

The protocol was immunoSEQ multiplex PCR, while the TCRdb copy is restricted to in-frame clones and leaves out a portion. This sample has a few thousand clones, with 82% found just once. The length of the CDR3 is 15 residues. V shed 9 bases and J 4 bases; nucleotides not matched to a gene: 12. CDR1 and CDR2 from the germline V gene are LNHDA and SQIVND (reference sequence). A marrow graft followed busulfan-fludarabine conditioning, with cyclophosphamide on days +3 and +4. Notes on this clone: Its antigen is undetermined.

Sequenced material: CD4+ T cells sorted from blood, taken roughly 340 days after allogeneic stem cell transplant with posttransplant cyclophosphamide. The V gene is TRBV19, the J gene TRBJ2-3; 8 bases match TRBD2. The TCR originated in a male patient aged 45-60 years who received an allogeneic stem cell transplant from a related donor and was CMV-positive. The graft donor may account for some of the T cells. The CDR3 DNA sequence: TGTGCCAGCAACCTCCGGGGGGGGATCTCAGATACGCAGTATTTT. Encoded protein: CASNLRGGISDTQYF.